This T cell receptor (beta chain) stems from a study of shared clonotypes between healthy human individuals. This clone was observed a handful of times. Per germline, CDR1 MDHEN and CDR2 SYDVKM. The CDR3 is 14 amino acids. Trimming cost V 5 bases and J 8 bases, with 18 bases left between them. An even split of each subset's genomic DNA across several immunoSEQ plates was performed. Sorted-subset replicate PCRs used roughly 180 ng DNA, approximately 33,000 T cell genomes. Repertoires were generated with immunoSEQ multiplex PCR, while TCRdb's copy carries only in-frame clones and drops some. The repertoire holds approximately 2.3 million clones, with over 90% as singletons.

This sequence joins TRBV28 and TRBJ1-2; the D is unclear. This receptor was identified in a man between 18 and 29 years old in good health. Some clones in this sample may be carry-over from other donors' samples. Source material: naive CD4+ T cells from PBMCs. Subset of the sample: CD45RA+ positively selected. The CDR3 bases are TGTGCCAGCAGTCCCGCCGACGGGAGCAGGGGCTACACCTTC. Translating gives CASSPADGSRGYTF.